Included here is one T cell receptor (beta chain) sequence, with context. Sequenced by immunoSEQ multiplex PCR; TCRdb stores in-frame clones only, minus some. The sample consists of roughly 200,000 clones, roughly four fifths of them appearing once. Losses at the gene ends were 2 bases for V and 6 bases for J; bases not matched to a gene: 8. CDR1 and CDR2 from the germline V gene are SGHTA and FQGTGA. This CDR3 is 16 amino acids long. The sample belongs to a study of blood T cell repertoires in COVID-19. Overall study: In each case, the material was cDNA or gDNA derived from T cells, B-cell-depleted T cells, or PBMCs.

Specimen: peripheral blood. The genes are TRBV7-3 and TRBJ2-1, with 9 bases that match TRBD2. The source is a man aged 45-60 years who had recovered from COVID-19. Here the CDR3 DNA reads TGTGCCAGCAGCTTAGATTCTAGCGGGAACTCCAATGAGCAGTTCTTC. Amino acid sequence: CASSLDSSGNSNEQFF.